The text below deals with one T cell receptor (beta chain). The CDR3 is 13 amino acids. The junction had 2 bases not matched to a gene; V was cut back by 2 bases and J by 6 bases. The germline V gene encodes CDR1 ENHRY and CDR2 SYGVKD. These data belong to a study of technical replicates of blood from several donors. Data came from immunoSEQ multiplex PCR; TCRdb stores just in-frame clones and leaves some out. This table has 72,000 or so clones, 80% to 95% appearing once. The sequenced sample was T cells isolated from PBMCs. This clonotype was sampled from a human donor in good health. The rearrangement links TRBV10-3 to TRBJ2-3, with TRBD1 identical over 7 bases. The CDR3 region has the DNA TGTGCCATCAGTGAGGTCAGGGGGGATACGCAGTATTTT. The encoded protein is CAISEVRGDTQYF.